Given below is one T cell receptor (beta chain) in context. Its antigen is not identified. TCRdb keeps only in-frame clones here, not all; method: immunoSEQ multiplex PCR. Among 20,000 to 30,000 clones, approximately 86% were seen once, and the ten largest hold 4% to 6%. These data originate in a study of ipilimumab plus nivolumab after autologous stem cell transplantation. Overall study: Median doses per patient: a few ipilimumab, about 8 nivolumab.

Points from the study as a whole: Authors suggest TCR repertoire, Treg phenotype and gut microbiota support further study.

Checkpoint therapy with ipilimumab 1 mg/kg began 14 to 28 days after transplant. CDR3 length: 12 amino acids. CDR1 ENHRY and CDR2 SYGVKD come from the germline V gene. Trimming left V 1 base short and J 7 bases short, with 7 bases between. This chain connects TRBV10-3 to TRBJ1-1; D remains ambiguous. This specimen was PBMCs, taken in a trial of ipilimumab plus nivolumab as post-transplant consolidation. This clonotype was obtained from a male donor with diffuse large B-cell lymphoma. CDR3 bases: TGTGCCATCAGTGAGTTTGGGGTTGAAGCTTTCTTT. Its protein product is CAISEFGVEAFF.